These 10 T cell receptor beta chains were all obtained from the same sample, sequenced in a study of tumor and adjacent non-tumor tissue in lung cancer. The template was RNA from unsorted bulk tissue. More than 3 cm separated this lung sample from the edge of the tumor. Three rounds of nested PCR, following a modified ARM-PCR protocol, produced the TCRbeta library. TCRdb re-called the multiplex PCR reads with MiXCR, one entry per CDR3 protein. The sample lists nearly 50,000 distinct CDR3 sequences; 64% were seen once. The source material was distant non-tumor lung tissue. The receptor set was obtained from a woman between 65 and 79 years old with non-small cell lung cancer.

Concerning this clonotype itself: The junction departs from the called germline gene at one end, perhaps through a read error. The chain combines TRBV6-6 with TRBJ1-2; D is ambiguous. The germline CDR1 and CDR2 sequences are MNHNY and SVGAGI (reference sequence). The CDR3 runs 16 residues. CDR3 sequence reads: CASSYSPPSNSYGYIF. CDR3 bases: TGTGCCAGCAGTTACTCGCCCCCTTCCAACAGCTATGGCTACATTTTC.

CDR3: CASNLLPGSQETQYF. The CDR3 DNA sequence: TGTGCCAGCAACCTTCTCCCCGGGAGCCAAGAGACCCAGTACTTC. The genes are TRBV28 and TRBJ2-5; possible D gene TRBD2, 6 bases. Germline values: CDR1 MDHEN, CDR2 SYDVKM. V lost 7 bases to trimming and J lost 1 base, with 16 bases between them. The CDR3 is 15 residues long.

As concerns this clonotype: The junction does not match germline at one end; this may be a read error. This chain joins TRBV29-1 and TRBJ1-1; D not resolved. The CDR3 loop spans 13 amino acids. Germline V CDR1 and CDR2: SQVTM, ANQGSEA. Here the CDR3 reads CSVPPGSNTEASF. The DNA of the CDR3 is TGCAGTGTTCCCCCGGGGAGTAACACTGAAGCTTCCTTT. Combining the CDR3 with reference TRBV29-1 and TRBJ1-1 gives the whole variable domain SAVISQKPSRDICQRGTSLTIQCQVDSQVTMMFWYRQQPGQSLTLIATANQGSEATYESGFVIDKFPISRPNLTFSTLTVSNMSPEDSSIYLCSVPPGSNTEASFGQGTRLTVV.

With respect to this clonotype: The junction and the germline gene differ at one end; a read error may be behind it. This chain uses TRBV28 with TRBJ2-2, with D perhaps TRBD1 or TRBD2 (5 bases each). Germline CDR1 MDHEN, CDR2 SYDVKM. The CDR3 totals 16 residues. The CDR3 loop is CASSSRDGSDTGELLF. DNA of the CDR3: TGTGCCAGTAGTTCCCGGGACGGAAGTGACACCGGGGAGCTGCTTTTT.

On this clonotype itself: Because it lacks the conserved phenylalanine or tryptophan at the end, this CDR3 is likely a read error. This chain connects TRBV5-1 to TRBJ2-1, with a possible D match to TRBD2 (5 bases). Germline CDR1 and CDR2: SGHRS and YFSETQ. CDR3 size: 14 residues. CDR3 sequence reads: CASSFGVADNDQFI. The CDR3 DNA follows: TGCGCCAGCAGCTTCGGGGTAGCCGACAATGACCAGTTCATC.

Notes on this clonotype: A read error may explain this, as a much larger clone is one base away. The rearrangement links TRBV5-6 to TRBJ1-1; D gene uncertain. This CDR3 spans 12 amino acids. Germline V lookup: CDR1 SGHDT, CDR2 YYEEEE. The V gene lost 4 bases and the J gene lost 5 bases, with 9 bases spanning the gap. CDR3 in DNA: TGTGCCAGCAGCGATCAGAATACTGAAGCTTTCTTT. This sequence encodes CASSDQNTEAFF. Supplemented by reference TRBV5-6 and TRBJ1-1, the full variable domain reads DAGVTQSPTHLIKTRGQQVTLRCSPKSGHDTVSWYQQALGQGPQFIFQYYEEEERQRGNFPDRFSGHQFPNYSSELNVNALLLGDSALYLCASSDQNTEAFFGQGTRLTVV.

The chain employs TRBV4-2 and TRBJ1-5, with D possibly matching TRBD1 (5 bases). The germline V gene has CDR1 LGHNA and CDR2 YNFKEQ. Trimming stripped 0 bases from V and 7 bases from J, with 16 bases between. The CDR3 totals 16 residues. CDR3 sequence reads: CASSQDLQGGLQPQHF. In nucleotides, the CDR3 is TGTGCCAGCAGCCAAGATCTCCAGGGAGGTTTGCAGCCCCAGCATTTT.

This clonotype was seen once. A read error may account for a junction end that differs from germline. The chain uses TRBV4-1 and TRBJ1-5; 7 bases are shared with TRBD1. Germline CDR1 MGHRA, CDR2 YSYEKL. The CDR3 runs 15 residues. The CDR3 is CASNQTGQSNQPQHF. The CDR3 nucleotides are TGCGCCAGCAACCAGACGGGACAGAGCAATCAGCCTCAGCATTTT.

Remarks on this clonotype: The CDR3 end shows no conserved phenylalanine or tryptophan, and so a read error is likely. The V gene is TRBV6-5, the J gene TRBJ1-1; D is possibly TRBD1 (6 bases). The CDR3 contains 17 residues. Germline V CDR1 and CDR2: MNHEY, SVGAGI. CDR3 protein: CASSYSRTEGLNTEAFI. The DNA of the CDR3 is TGTGCCAGTAGTTACTCTCGGACAGAGGGATTGAACACTGAAGCTTTCATT.

There are many counts of this clonotype. The CDR3 is CASSQDLAGQIQHF. The CDR3 region has the DNA TGCGCCAGCAGCCAAGATCTGGCAGGTCAGATTCAGCATTTT. V gene TRBV4-1 combines with J gene TRBJ1-5, with D unresolved. Germline V gene sequence: CDR1 MGHRA, CDR2 YSYEKL. The CDR3 has 14 residues. V lost 0 bases to trimming and J lost 13 bases, with 16 bases between them.